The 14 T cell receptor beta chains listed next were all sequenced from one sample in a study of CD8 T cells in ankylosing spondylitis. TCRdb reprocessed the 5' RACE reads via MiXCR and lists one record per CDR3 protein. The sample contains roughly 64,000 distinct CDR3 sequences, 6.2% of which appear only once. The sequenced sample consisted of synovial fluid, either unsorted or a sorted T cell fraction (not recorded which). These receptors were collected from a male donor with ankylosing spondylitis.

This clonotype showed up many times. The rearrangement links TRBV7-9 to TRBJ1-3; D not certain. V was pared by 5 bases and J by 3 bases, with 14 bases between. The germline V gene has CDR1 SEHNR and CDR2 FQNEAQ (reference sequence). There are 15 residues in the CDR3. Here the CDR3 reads CASSQPVADGNTIYF. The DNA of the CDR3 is TGTGCCAGCAGCCAACCGGTGGCAGATGGAAACACCATATATTTT.

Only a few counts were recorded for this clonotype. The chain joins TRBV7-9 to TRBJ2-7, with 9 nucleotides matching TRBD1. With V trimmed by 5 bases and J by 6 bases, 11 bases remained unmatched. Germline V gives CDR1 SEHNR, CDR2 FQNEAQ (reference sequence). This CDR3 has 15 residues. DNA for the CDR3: TGTGCCAGCAGCCACCTAAAGGGACAGGGCGCCGAGCAGTACTTC. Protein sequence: CASSHLKGQGAEQYF.

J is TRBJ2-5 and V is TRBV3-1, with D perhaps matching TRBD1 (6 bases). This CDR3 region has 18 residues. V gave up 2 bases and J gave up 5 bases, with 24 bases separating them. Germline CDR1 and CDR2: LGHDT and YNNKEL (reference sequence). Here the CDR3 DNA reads TGTGCCAGCAGCCAACTGTGGGGCCTAGGGGGTGCATGGGAGACCCAGTACTTC. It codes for CASSQLWGLGGAWETQYF.

The CDR3 reads CASSLRAEYNEQFF. DNA of the CDR3: TGTGCCAGCAGCTTAAGAGCAGAGTACAATGAGCAGTTCTTC. J is TRBJ2-1 and V is TRBV7-2; D is unresolved. This CDR3 has 14 amino acids. Trimming stripped 2 bases from V and 4 bases from J, with 9 bases between. The germline V gene has CDR1 SGHTA and CDR2 FQGNSA.

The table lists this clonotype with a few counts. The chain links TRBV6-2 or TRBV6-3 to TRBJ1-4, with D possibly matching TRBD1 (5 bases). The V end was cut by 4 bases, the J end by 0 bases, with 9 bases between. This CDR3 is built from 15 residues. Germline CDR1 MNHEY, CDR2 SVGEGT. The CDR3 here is CASSSRQTTNEKLFF. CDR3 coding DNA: TGTGCCAGCAGTTCCAGACAGACAACTAATGAAAAACTGTTTTTT.

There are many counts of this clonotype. The CDR3 reads CSASGTSGRDYEQYF. In DNA form, the CDR3 reads TGCAGTGCTAGTGGGACTAGCGGGAGGGACTACGAGCAGTACTTC. This chain connects TRBV20-1 to TRBJ2-7; 16 nucleotides agree with TRBD2. V lost 3 bases and J lost 3; bases outside the gene matches: 2. This CDR3 is built from 15 residues. Germline assignment: CDR1 DFQATT and CDR2 SNEGSKA (reference sequence).

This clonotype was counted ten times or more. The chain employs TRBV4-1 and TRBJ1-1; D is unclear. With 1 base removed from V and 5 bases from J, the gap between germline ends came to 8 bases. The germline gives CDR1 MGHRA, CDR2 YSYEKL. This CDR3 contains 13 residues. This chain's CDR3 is CASSQAAQTEAFF. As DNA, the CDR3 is TGCGCCAGCAGCCAAGCAGCGCAGACTGAAGCTTTCTTT.

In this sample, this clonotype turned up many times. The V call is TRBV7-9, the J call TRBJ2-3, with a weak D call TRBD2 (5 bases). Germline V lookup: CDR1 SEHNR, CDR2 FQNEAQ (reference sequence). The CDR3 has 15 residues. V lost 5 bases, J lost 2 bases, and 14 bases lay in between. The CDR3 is CASSATSGYTDTQYF. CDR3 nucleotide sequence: TGTGCCAGCAGCGCAACTAGTGGATACACAGATACGCAGTATTTT.

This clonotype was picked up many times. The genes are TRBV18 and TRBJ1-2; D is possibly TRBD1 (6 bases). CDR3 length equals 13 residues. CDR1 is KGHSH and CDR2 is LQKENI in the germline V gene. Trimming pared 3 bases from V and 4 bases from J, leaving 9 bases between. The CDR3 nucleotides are TGTGCCAGCTCACCTGGACAGTCCTATGGCTACACCTTC. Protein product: CASSPGQSYGYTF. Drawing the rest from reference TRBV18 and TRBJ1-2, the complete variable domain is NAGVMQNPRHLVRRRGQEARLRCSPMKGHSHVYWYRQLPEEGLKFMVYLQKENIIDESGMPKERFSAEFPKEGPSILRIQQVVRGDSAAYFCASSPGQSYGYTFGSGTRLTVV.

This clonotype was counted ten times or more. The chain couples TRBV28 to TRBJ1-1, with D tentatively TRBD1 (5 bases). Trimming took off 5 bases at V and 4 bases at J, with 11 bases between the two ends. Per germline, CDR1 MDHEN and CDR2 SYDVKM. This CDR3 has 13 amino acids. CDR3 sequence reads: CASSPPGGTEAFF. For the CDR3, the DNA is TGTGCCAGCAGTCCGCCGGGGGGCACTGAAGCTTTCTTT.

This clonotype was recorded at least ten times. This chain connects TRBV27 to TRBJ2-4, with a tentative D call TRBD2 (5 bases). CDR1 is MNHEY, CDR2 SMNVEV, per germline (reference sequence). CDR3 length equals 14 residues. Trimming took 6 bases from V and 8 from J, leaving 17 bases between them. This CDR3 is CASSRRGLRDIQYF. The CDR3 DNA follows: TGTGCCAGCAGCAGGCGAGGGTTAAGGGACATTCAGTACTTC.

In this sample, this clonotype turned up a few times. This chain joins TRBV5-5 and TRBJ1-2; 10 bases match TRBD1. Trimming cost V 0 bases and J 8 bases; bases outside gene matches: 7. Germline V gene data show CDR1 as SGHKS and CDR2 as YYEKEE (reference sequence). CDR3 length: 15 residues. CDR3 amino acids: CASSLGTGGINGYTF. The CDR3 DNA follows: TGTGCCAGCAGCTTGGGGACAGGGGGTATCAACGGCTACACCTTC.

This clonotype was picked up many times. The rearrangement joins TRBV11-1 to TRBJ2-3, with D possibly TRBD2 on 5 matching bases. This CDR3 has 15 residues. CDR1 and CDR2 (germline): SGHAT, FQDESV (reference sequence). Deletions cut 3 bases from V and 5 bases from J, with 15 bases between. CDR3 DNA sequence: TGTGCCAGCAGCTTTCTTAGGCCAGGAGGAGATACGCAGTATTTT. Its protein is CASSFLRPGGDTQYF. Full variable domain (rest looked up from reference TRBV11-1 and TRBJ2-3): EAEVAQSPRYKITEKSQAVAFWCDPISGHATLYWYRQILGQGPELLVQFQDESVVDDSQLPKDRFSAERLKGVDSTLKIQPAELGDSAMYLCASSFLRPGGDTQYFGPGTRLTVL.

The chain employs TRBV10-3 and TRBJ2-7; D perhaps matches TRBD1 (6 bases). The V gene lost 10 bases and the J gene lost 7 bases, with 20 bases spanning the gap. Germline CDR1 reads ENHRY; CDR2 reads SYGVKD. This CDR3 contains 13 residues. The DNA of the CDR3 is TGTGCCACCCACCGGGACACGGGGTCGGAGCAGTACTTC. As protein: CATHRDTGSEQYF.